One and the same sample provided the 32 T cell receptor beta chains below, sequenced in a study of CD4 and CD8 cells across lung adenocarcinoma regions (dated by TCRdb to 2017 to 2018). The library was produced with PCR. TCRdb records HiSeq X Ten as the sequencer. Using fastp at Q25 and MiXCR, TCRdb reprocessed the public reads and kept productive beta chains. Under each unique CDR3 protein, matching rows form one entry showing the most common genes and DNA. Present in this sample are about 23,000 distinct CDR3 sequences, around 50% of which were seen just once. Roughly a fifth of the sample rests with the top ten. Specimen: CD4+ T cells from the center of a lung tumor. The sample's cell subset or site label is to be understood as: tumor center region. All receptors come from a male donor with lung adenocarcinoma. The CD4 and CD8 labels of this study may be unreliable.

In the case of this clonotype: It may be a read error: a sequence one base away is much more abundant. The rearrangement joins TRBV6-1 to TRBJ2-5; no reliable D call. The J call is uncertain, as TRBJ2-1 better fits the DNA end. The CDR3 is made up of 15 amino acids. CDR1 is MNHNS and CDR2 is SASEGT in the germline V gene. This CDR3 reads CASSEIDLISDEQFF. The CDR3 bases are TGTGCCAGCAGTGAAATTGACCTGATCAGCGACGAGCAGTTCTTC.

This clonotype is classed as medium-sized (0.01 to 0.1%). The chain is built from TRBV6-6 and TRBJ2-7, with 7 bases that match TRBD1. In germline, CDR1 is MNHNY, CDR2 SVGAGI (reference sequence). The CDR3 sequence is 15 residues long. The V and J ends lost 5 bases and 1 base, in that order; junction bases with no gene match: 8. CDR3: CASSRDSRASYEQYF. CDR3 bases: TGTGCCAGCAGTCGGGACAGCAGAGCTTCCTACGAGCAGTACTTC.

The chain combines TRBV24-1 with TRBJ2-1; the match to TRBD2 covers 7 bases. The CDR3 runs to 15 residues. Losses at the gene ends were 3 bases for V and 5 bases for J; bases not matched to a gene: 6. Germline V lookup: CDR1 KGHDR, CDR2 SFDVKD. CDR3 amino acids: CATSDGDYQNNEQFF. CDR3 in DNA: TGTGCCACCAGTGATGGGGACTACCAAAACAATGAGCAGTTCTTC.

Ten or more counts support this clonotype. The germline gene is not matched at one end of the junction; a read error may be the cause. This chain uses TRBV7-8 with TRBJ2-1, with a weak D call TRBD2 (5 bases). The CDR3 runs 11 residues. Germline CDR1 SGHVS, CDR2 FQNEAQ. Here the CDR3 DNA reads TGTGCCAGCAGAGGTGGCGGGCTCTGGTACTTC. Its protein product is CASRGGGLWYF.

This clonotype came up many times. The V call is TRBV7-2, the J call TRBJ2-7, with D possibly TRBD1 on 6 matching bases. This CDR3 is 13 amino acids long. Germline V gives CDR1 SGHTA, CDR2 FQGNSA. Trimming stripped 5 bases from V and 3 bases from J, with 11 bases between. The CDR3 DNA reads TGTGCCAGCAGCATGTGGACAGACTACGAGCAGTACTTC. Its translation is CASSMWTDYEQYF.

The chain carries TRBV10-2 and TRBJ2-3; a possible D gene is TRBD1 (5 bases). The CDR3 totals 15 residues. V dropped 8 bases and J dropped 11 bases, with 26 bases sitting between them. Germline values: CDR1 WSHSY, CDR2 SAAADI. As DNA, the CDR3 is TGCGCCAGCTCCCCACAGGTTGTGAGGACCGGTGAGCAGTATTTT. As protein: CASSPQVVRTGEQYF.

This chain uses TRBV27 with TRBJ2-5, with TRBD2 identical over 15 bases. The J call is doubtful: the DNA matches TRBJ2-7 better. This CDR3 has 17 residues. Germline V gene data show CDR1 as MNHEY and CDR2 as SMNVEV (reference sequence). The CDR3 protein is CASSSGLAGGVNYEQYF. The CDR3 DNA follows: TGTGCCAGCAGTTCAGGACTAGCGGGAGGGGTGAACTACGAGCAGTACTTC.

Here the CDR3 reads CASSGITSGRGVWQFF. The CDR3 region has the DNA TGTGCCAGCAGTGGGATTACTAGCGGGAGGGGGGTTTGGCAGTTCTTC. The rearrangement uses TRBV25-1 and TRBJ2-5, with 13 bases lining up with TRBD2. The J call is doubtful: the DNA matches TRBJ2-1 better. The CDR3 has 16 amino acids. In germline, CDR1 is MGHDK, CDR2 SYGVNS.

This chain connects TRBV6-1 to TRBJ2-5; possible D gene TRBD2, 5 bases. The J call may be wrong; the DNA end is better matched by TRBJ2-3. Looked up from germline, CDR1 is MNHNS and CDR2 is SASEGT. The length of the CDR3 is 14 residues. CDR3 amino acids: CAGSGSSDKDTQYF. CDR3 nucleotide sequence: TGTGCGGGCAGCGGCAGCAGTGACAAAGATACGCAGTATTTT.

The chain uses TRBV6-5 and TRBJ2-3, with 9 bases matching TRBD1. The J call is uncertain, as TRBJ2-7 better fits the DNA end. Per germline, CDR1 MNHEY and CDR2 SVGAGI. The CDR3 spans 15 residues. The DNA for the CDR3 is TGTGCCAGCAGTTCGGGACAGGGCGGTAAAGACATGCAGTACTTC. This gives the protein CASSSGQGGKDMQYF.

In DNA form, the CDR3 reads TGTGCCAGCTTAAGGGGGGGGGCGTACGAGCAGTACTTC. Residues: CASLRGGAYEQYF. The J gene is TRBJ2-1, the V gene TRBV6-1; possibly TRBD2 for D (7 bases). The J call is in doubt because the DNA end fits TRBJ2-7 better. CDR3 size: 13 residues. The germline V gene encodes CDR1 MNHNS and CDR2 SASEGT.

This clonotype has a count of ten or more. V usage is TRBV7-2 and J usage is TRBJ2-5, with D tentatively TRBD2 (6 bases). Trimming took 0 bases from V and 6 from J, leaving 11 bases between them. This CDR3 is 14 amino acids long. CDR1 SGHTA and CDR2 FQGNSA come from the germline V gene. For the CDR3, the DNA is TGTGCCAGCAGCTTAGCTTTGGGGGGTAAGACCCAGTACTTC. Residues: CASSLALGGKTQYF.

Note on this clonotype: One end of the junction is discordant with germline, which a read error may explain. The CDR3 region has the DNA TGTGCCAGCCTGGGACATGTGAGAACCGGGAAGCTGTTTTTT. As protein: CASLGHVRTGKLFF. The J gene is TRBJ2-2, the V gene TRBV6-1, with D tentatively TRBD1 (6 bases). CDR1 and CDR2 (germline): MNHNS, SASEGT. The CDR3 length is 14 residues.

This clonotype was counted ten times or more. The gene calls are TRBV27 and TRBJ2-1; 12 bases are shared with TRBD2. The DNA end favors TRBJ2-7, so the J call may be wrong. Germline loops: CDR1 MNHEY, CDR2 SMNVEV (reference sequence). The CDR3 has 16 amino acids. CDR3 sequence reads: CASRSSLAGGTYEQYF. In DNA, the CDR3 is TGTGCCAGCAGATCCTCCCTAGCGGGAGGGACCTACGAGCAGTACTTC.

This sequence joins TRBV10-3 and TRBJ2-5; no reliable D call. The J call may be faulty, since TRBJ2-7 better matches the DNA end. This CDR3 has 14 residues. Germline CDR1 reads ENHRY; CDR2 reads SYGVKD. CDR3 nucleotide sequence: TGTGCCATCAGTGAGTCGACCGGGCGGAGCGAGCAGTACTTC. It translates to CAISESTGRSEQYF.

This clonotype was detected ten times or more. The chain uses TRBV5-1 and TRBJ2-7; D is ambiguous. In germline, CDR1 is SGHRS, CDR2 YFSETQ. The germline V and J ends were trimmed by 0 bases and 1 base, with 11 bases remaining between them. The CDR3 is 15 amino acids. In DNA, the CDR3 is TGCGCCAGCAGCTTGGATTGGACGACATCCTACGAGCAGTACTTC. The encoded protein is CASSLDWTTSYEQYF. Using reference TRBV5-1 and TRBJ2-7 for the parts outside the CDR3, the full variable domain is KAGVTQTPRYLIKTRGQQVTLSCSPISGHRSVSWYQQTPGQGLQFLFEYFSETQRNKGNFPGRFSGRQFSNSRSEMNVSTLELGDSALYLCASSLDWTTSYEQYFGPGTRLTVT.

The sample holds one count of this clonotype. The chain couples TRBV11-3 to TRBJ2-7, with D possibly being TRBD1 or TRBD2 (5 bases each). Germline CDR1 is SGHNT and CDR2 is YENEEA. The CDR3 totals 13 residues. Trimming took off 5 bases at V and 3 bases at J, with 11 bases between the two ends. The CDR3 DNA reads TGTGCCAGCAGCACGGGACGGGGCTACGAGCAGTACTTC. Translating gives CASSTGRGYEQYF.

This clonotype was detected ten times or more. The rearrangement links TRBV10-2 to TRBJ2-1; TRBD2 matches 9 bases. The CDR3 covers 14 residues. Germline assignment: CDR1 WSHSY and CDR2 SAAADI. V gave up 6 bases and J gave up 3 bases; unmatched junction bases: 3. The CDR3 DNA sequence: TGCGCCAGCAGGGGGACTAGCTTCTACAATGAGCAGTTCTTC. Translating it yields CASRGTSFYNEQFF.

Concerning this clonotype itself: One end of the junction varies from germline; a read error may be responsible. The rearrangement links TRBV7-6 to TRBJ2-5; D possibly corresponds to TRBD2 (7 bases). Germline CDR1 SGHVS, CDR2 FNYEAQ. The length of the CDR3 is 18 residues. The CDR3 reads CASSLGGWGGGGQDTQYF. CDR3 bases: TGTGCCAGCAGCTTAGGGGGGTGGGGTGGCGGGGGCCAAGATACCCAGTATTTC.

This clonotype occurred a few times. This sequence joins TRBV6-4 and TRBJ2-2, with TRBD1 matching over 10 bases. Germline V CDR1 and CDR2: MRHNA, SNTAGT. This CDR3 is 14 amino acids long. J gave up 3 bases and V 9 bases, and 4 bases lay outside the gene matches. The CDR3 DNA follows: TGTGCCAGTGGCGGACAGGGGGACACCGGGGAGCTGTTTTTT. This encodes CASGGQGDTGELFF.

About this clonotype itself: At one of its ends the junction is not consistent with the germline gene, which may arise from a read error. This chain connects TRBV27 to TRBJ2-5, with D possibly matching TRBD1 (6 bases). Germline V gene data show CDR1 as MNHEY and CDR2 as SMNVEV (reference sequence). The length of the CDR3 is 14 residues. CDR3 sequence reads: CAGIGGPGPETQYF. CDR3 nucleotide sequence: TGTGCCGGCATTGGGGGCCCGGGCCCCGAGACCCAGTATTTC.

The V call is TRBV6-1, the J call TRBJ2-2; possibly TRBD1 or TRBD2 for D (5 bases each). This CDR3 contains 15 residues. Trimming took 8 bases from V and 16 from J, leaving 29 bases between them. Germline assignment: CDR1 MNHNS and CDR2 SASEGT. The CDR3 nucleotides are TGTGCCAGCGGACTCCAGGCCGTGATTCCCGGGGCGCAGTTTTTT. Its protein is CASGLQAVIPGAQFF.

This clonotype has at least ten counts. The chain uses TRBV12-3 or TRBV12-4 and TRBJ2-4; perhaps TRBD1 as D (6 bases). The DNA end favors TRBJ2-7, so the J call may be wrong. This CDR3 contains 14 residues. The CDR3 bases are TGTGCCAGCAGCCTTAGATGGACAGCTTTCGAGCAGTACTTC. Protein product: CASSLRWTAFEQYF.

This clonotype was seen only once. The CDR3 spells CASRLQAGSTGTQFF. The CDR3 DNA sequence: TGTGCCAGCAGACTCCAGGCTGGAAGTACCGGGACGCAGTTTTTT. The chain joins TRBV6-1 to TRBJ2-2; D possibly matches TRBD1 or TRBD2 (5 bases each). The CDR3 covers 15 residues. CDR1 and CDR2 (germline): MNHNS, SASEGT. The ends were cut back, 6 bases at V and 16 bases at J, with 27 bases in the middle.

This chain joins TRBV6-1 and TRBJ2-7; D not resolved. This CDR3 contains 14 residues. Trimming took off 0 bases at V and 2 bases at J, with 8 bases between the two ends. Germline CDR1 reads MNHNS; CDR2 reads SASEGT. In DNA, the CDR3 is TGTGCCAGCAGTGAAGCTAACAGCGCCTACGAGCAGTACTTC. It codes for CASSEANSAYEQYF.

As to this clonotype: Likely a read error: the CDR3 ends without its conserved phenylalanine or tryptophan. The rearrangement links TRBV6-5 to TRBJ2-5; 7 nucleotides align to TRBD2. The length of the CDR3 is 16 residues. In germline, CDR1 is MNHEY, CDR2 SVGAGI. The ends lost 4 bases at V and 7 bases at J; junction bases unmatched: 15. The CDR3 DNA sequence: TGTGCCAGCAGTTCTTCCTCGGTGGGGGGGGGAACGACCCAGTACTCG. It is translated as CASSSSSVGGGTTQYS.

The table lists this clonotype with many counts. The DNA for the CDR3 is TGCGCCAGCAGCCAAAGATCTGGGGCCAACGTCCTGACTTTC. It encodes CASSQRSGANVLTF. The J gene is TRBJ2-6, the V gene TRBV4-1; D ambiguous. Germline V gene lookup returns CDR1 MGHRA and CDR2 YSYEKL. The CDR3 is 14 amino acids. The V end lost 2 bases, the J end lost 1 base, and 3 bases lay between the germline ends.

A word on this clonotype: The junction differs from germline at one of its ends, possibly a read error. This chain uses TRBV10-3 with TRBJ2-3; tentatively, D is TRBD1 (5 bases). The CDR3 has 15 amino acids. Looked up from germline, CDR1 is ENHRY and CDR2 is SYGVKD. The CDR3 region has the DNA TGTGCCCTGGGCCACCAGGCTGTGAGCACAGGTACGCTGTATTTT. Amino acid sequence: CALGHQAVSTGTLYF.

DNA for the CDR3: TGTGCCAGCAGCCTCCGGGACTCCTTCTACAATGAGCAGTACTTC. Amino acids: CASSLRDSFYNEQYF. The rearrangement links TRBV27 to TRBJ2-1; TRBD2 is a possible D gene (6 bases). The end of the DNA fits TRBJ2-7 better, so the J call may be wrong. CDR1 is MNHEY, CDR2 SMNVEV, per germline (reference sequence). The CDR3 loop spans 15 amino acids.

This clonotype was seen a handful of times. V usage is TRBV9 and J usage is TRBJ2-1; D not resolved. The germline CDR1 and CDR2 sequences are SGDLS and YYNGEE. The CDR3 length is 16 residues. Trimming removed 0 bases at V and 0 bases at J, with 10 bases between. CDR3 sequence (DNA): TGTGCCAGCAGCGTAGATCTTGCGGACTCCTACAATGAGCAGTTCTTC. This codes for CASSVDLADSYNEQFF.

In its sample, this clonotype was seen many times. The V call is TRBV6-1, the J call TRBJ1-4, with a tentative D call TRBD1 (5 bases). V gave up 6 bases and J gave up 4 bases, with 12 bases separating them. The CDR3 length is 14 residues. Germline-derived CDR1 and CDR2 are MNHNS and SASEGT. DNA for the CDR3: TGTGCCAGCAGGAGGGACGGAAGTAATGAAAAACTGTTTTTT. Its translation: CASRRDGSNEKLFF.

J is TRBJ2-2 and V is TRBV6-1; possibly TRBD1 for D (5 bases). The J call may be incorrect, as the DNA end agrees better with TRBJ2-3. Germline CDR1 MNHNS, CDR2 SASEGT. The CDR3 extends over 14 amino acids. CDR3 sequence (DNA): TGTGCCAGCATCTTCAGTGGGTCCACAGGTAAGCAGTATTTT. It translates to CASIFSGSTGKQYF.